The clone carrying this TCR beta chain was observed many times. Library construction for TCR beta used iRepertoire HTBI primers and Arm-PCR of CDR3 regions. TCRdb reprocessed the multiplex PCR reads via MiXCR and lists one record per CDR3 protein. This table holds 510,000 or so distinct CDR3 sequences, more than 10% found once. This sample is part of a study of regulatory T cells in long-lasting Graves disease. Time point defined: newly diagnosed GD, antithyroid drugs for less than 3 months. PBMC-extracted RNA yielded the TCR library. Germline CDR1 is MNHNS and CDR2 is SASEGT. This CDR3 is built from 14 residues. V dropped 0 bases and J dropped 12 bases, with 17 bases sitting between them. In addition, the sample was reused for a study of T cells in Graves' hyperthyroidism and ophthalmopathy.

This chain links TRBV6-1 with TRBJ1-1; D unclear. This specimen was peripheral blood mononuclear cells (PBMCs), taken at new diagnosis, from a patient treated with antithyroid drugs. This receptor was taken from a woman in her thirties with Graves disease. CDR3 amino acids: CASSEAFGPWKTFF. CDR3 nucleotides: TGTGCCAGCAGTGAAGCTTTTGGGCCCTGGAAAACTTTCTTT.